The 15 T cell receptor beta chains below all came from one sample that was sequenced in a study of blood T cell repertoires in COVID-19. Sequencing used immunoSEQ multiplex PCR; TCRdb keeps in-frame clones, though not all of them. The sample consists of 77,000 or so clones, approximately 74% of them appearing once. The specimen sequenced was peripheral blood. The origin of the receptors is a human donor with acute or convalescent COVID-19. The donor label of this sample is uncertain.

This rearrangement joins TRBV6-5 to TRBJ2-2; D not resolved. CDR1 is MNHEY, CDR2 SVGAGI, per germline. The CDR3 extends over 16 amino acids. The ends were cut back, 0 bases at V and 6 bases at J, with 14 bases in the middle. In DNA, the CDR3 is TGTGCCAGCAGTTACTCGTTTCAGGTCAACGCCGGGGAGCTGTTTTTT. Encoded protein: CASSYSFQVNAGELFF.

The chain employs TRBV6-5 and TRBJ1-2, with 7 nucleotides matching TRBD1. The trim removed 2 bases at V and 0 bases at J, leaving 6 bases unmatched. Germline CDR1 reads MNHEY; CDR2 reads SVGAGI. This CDR3 comprises 16 residues. CDR3 protein: CASSYLWDRANYGYTF. The CDR3 DNA follows: TGTGCCAGCAGTTACCTTTGGGACAGAGCTAACTATGGCTACACCTTC.

This clone has more than one count but fewer than ten. V gene TRBV19 combines with J gene TRBJ2-7; D is perhaps TRBD2 (5 bases). With 5 bases removed from V and 2 bases from J, the gap between germline ends came to 10 bases. Germline V CDR1 and CDR2: LNHDA, SQIVND (reference sequence). The CDR3 spans 13 residues. CDR3: CASSSYGAYEQYF. The CDR3 DNA reads as TGTGCCAGTAGTTCATACGGGGCCTACGAGCAGTACTTC. Full variable domain (missing parts from reference TRBV19 and TRBJ2-7): DGGITQSPKYLFRKEGQNVTLSCEQNLNHDAMYWYRQDPGQGLRLIYYSQIVNDFQKGDIAEGYSVSREKKESFPLTVTSAQKNPTAFYLCASSSYGAYEQYFGPGTRLTVT.

The V call is TRBV7-2, the J call TRBJ2-2; D unresolved. Germline CDR1 reads SGHTA; CDR2 reads FQGNSA. This CDR3 has 14 residues. Trimming shortened V by 5 bases and J by 1 base, and 8 bases separated the two germline ends. For the CDR3, the DNA is TGTGCCAGCAGCGTCCACAGGAACACCGGGGAGCTGTTTTTT. Residues: CASSVHRNTGELFF.

In its sample, this clone was seen once. The chain recombines TRBV5-1 with TRBJ2-3, with D possibly TRBD2 on 5 matching bases. The CDR3 loop spans 16 amino acids. V lost 3 bases and J lost 0, with 14 bases in between. Germline V CDR1 and CDR2: SGHRS, YFSETQ. The CDR3 sequence: CASSSGNPASTDTQYF. DNA of the CDR3: TGCGCCAGCAGCTCGGGAAACCCCGCTAGCACAGATACGCAGTATTTT.

The rearrangement links TRBV7-9 to TRBJ2-3, with a tentative D call TRBD1 (7 bases). The CDR3 contains 14 residues. With 1 base removed from V and 8 bases from J, the gap between germline ends came to 13 bases. The germline CDR1 and CDR2 sequences are SEHNR and FQNEAQ (reference sequence). In DNA, the CDR3 is TGTGCCAGCAGCTTAGGCGGGGCAGGGGGTACGCAGTATTTT. The encoded protein is CASSLGGAGGTQYF.

The chain links TRBV11-2 to TRBJ2-3, with 15 bases identical to TRBD2. CDR1 is SGHAT and CDR2 is FQNNGV in the germline V gene. V was clipped by 5 bases and J by 0 bases; unmatched bases: 6. The CDR3 spans 18 residues. CDR3 in amino acids: CASSHGTSGGRSTDTQYF. DNA for the CDR3: TGTGCCAGCAGCCACGGGACTAGCGGGGGGCGTAGCACAGATACGCAGTATTTT.

About this clone itself: In the same sample, other DNA sequences code for this CDR3. CDR3 region: CASSRSGSSYNEQFF. CDR3 DNA: TGTGCCAGCAGTCGTAGCGGGAGCTCCTACAATGAGCAGTTCTTC. The chain carries TRBV6-4 and TRBJ2-1; 9 nucleotides agree with TRBD2. The germline V gene encodes CDR1 MRHNA and CDR2 SNTAGT. This CDR3 region has 15 residues. Trimming cost V 5 bases and J 0 bases; bases outside gene matches: 2.

The CDR3 is CASSQGVGGRSYNEQFF. CDR3 in DNA: TGTGCCAGCAGCCAAGGTGTCGGGGGACGCTCCTACAATGAGCAGTTCTTC. V gene TRBV3-1 (or the pseudogene TRBV3-2) combines with J gene TRBJ2-1; the D gene is possibly TRBD2 (6 bases). CDR3 length: 17 residues. Germline assignment: CDR1 LGHDT and CDR2 YNNKEL (reference sequence). Trimming pared 1 base from V and 0 bases from J, leaving 13 bases between.

The rearrangement uses TRBV10-3 and TRBJ2-7; 8 nucleotides align to TRBD1. Per the germline V gene, CDR1 is ENHRY and CDR2 is SYGVKD. The CDR3 has 15 amino acids. Trimming took 4 bases from V and 1 from J; bases not matched to a gene: 6. The CDR3 loop reads CAISGGQDRSYEQYV. The CDR3 bases are TGTGCCATCAGTGGGGGACAGGATCGGTCCTACGAGCAGTACGTC.

The CDR3 here is CASSLASGGTDTQYF. The CDR3 DNA follows: TGCGCCAGCAGCTTGGCGAGCGGGGGCACAGATACGCAGTATTTT. The chain uses TRBV5-1 and TRBJ2-3; 7 nucleotides align to TRBD2. Per the germline V gene, CDR1 is SGHRS and CDR2 is YFSETQ. V lost 0 bases, J lost 1 base, and 2 bases stayed unmatched. CDR3 size: 15 residues.

The chain links TRBV9 to TRBJ2-2; 9 nucleotides line up with TRBD1. The CDR3 extends over 16 amino acids. Trimming cost V 2 bases and J 7 bases; bases outside gene matches: 9. Germline lookup yields CDR1 SGDLS and CDR2 YYNGEE. This chain's CDR3 is CASSVSPTGGDGELFF. In DNA, the CDR3 is TGTGCCAGCAGCGTCTCACCTACAGGGGGCGACGGGGAGCTGTTTTTT.

The chain combines TRBV3-1 (or the pseudogene TRBV3-2) with TRBJ1-2; no firm D call. This CDR3 contains 17 residues. The V gene lost 4 bases and the J gene lost 0 bases, with 18 bases spanning the gap. Per germline, CDR1 LGHDT and CDR2 YNNKEL (reference sequence). CDR3 sequence reads: CASSRWAGRTSNYGYTF. As DNA, the CDR3 is TGTGCCAGCAGCCGTTGGGCAGGCCGAACCTCTAACTATGGCTACACCTTC.

This rearrangement joins TRBV3-1 (or the pseudogene TRBV3-2) to TRBJ2-1; tentative D call: TRBD2 (7 bases). The germline V and J ends were trimmed by 4 bases and 5 bases, with 12 bases remaining between them. CDR1 LGHDT and CDR2 YNNKEL come from the germline V gene (reference sequence). The CDR3 is 14 residues long. The CDR3 here is CASSRRGANNEQFF. The CDR3 nucleotides read TGTGCCAGCAGCCGACGGGGGGCAAACAATGAGCAGTTCTTC.

The V and J genes are TRBV5-1 and TRBJ2-3; TRBD2 agrees at 8 bases. Germline V lookup: CDR1 SGHRS, CDR2 YFSETQ. The length of the CDR3 is 15 residues. J lost 3 bases, V lost 2 bases, and 5 bases had no gene match. CDR3 loop: CASSFAGGHTDTQYF. CDR3 DNA: TGCGCCAGCAGCTTTGCGGGGGGCCATACAGATACGCAGTATTTT. The variable domain in full, with the rest retrieved from reference TRBV5-1 and TRBJ2-3, is KAGVTQTPRYLIKTRGQQVTLSCSPISGHRSVSWYQQTPGQGLQFLFEYFSETQRNKGNFPGRFSGRQFSNSRSEMNVSTLELGDSALYLCASSFAGGHTDTQYFGPGTRLTVL.